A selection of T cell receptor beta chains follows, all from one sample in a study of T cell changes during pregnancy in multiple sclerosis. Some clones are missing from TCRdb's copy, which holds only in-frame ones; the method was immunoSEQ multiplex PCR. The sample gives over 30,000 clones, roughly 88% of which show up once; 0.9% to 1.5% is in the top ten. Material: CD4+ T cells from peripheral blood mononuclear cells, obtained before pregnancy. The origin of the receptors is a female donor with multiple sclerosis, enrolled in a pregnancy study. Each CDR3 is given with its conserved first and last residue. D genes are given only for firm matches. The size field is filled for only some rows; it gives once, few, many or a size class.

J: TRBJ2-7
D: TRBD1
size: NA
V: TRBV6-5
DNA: TGTGCCAGCAGTTACCGCTACAGGGGCCGATCCTACGAGCAGTACTTC
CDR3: CASSYRYRGRSYEQYF

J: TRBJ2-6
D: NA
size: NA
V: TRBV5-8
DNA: TGTGCCAGCAGCTTCCGGACAGCTAGCTCTGGGGCCAACGTCCTGACTTTC
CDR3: CASSFRTASSGANVLTF

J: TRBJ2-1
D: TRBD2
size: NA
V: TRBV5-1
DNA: TGCGCCAGCAAGGAAATCGGACTAGCGGACAATGAGCAGTTCTTC
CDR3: CASKEIGLADNEQFF

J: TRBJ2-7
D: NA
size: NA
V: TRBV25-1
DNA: TGTGCCAGCAGTCGGCCGACAGGATCTTACGAGCAGTACTTC
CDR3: CASSRPTGSYEQYF

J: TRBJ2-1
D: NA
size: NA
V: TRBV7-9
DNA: TGTGCCAGCAGCTCCTATAATAATGAGCAGTTCTTC
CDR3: CASSSYNNEQFF

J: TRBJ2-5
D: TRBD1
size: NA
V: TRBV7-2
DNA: TGTGCCAGCAGCTCATCAGGGGGCGAGACCCAGTACTTC
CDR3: CASSSSGGETQYF

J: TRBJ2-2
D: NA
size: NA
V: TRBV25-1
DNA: TGTGCCAGCAGTGCCGGGCAGGGGGGCACCGGGGAGCTGTTTTTT
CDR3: CASSAGQGGTGELFF

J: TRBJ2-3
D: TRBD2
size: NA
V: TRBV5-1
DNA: TGCGCCAGCAGTAAAACCGGGACTAGCGGAACAGATACGCAGTATTTT
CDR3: CASSKTGTSGTDTQYF

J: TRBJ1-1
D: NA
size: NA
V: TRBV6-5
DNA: TGTGCCAGCAGCCTAGGACAGCAGAACACTGAAGCTTTCTTT
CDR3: CASSLGQQNTEAFF

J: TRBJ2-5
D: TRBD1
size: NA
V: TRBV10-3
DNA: TGTGCCATCAGTGAGGAGCCGGGACAGGGGGGAGAGACCCAGTACTTC
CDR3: CAISEEPGQGGETQYF

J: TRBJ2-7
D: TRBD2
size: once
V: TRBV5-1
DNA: TGCGCCAGCAGCGCTTCTAGCGGGAGGGCCTACGAGCAGTACTTC
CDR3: CASSASSGRAYEQYF

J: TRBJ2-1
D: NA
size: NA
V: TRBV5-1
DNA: TGCGCCAGCAGCTTGGATCCTAAGAATGAGCAGTTCTTC
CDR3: CASSLDPKNEQFF

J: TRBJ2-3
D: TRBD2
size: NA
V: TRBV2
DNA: TGTGCCAGCAGTGTACTAGCGGGAGGGGCAGATACGCAGTATTTT
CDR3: CASSVLAGGADTQYF

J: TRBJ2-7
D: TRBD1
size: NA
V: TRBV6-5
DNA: TGTGCCAGCAGAAGACAGGGCTACGAGCAGTACTTC
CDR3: CASRRQGYEQYF

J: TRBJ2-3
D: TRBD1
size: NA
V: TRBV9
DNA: TGTGCCAGCAGCGTAAGGGGGACAGGGCGCACAGATACGCAGTATTTT
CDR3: CASSVRGTGRTDTQYF

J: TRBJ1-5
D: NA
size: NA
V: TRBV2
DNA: TGTGCCAGCAGTGAAGACAGGACCGATCAGCCCCAGCATTTT
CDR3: CASSEDRTDQPQHF

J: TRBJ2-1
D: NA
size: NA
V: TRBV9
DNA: TGTGCCAGCAGCGTATTGGGCTCGGTAGTCGAGAAGTTCTTC
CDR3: CASSVLGSVVEKFF

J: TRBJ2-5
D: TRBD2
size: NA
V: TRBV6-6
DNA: TGTGCCAGCAACTACCAAGCGGGAGGAAAAGAGACCCAGTACTTC
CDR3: CASNYQAGGKETQYF

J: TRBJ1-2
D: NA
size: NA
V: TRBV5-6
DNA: TGTGCCAGCAGCTTGGCCGGACAGCCGTTTAACTATGGCTACACCTTC
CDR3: CASSLAGQPFNYGYTF

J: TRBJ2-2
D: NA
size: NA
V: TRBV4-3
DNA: TGCGCCAGCAGCCAAGGGGCTATCACGAACACCGGGGAGCTGTTTTTT
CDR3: CASSQGAITNTGELFF

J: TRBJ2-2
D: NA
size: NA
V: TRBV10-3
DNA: TGTGCCATTACCTACGAGCCTAACACCGGGGAGCTGTTTTTT
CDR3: CAITYEPNTGELFF

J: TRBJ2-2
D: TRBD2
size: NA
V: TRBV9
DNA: TGTGCCAGCAGCGTCGGGACTAGCGGGAGCCCCGGGGAGCTGTTTTTT
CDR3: CASSVGTSGSPGELFF